This T cell receptor (beta chain) was identified in a study of T-cell reconstitution after alpha-beta-depleted transplantation in children. Regarding the study as a whole: Reportedly, only several hundred clones from non-depleted graft cells drove alpha-beta T-cell counts at about two months. One year post-transplant, T-cell counts and diversity were largely derived from T cells produced anew. After transplant, high TCRbeta diversity at day 60 in some patients arose from surviving recipient T cells and thymic progenitors.

V lost 6 bases, J lost 0 bases, and 13 bases lay in between. The germline V gene has CDR1 SGHTA and CDR2 FQGTGA. The CDR3 length is 15 residues. This clonotype was seen only a few times. Its antigen remains unidentified. Unique molecular identifiers were built into the TCRbeta library. TCRdb analysed the PCR reads with MiXCR anew, one entry per CDR3 protein. The sample lists about 980,000 distinct CDR3 sequences; around 30% were seen once. Sequences were derived from PBMCs, mostly from graft donor cells, sampled 360 days after TCRalphabeta/CD19-depleted stem cell transplant. The chain combines TRBV7-3 with TRBJ2-3; D is unclear. The TCR was taken from a boy under three years old who had a stem cell transplant for SCID, so the T cells may come from the graft donor. CDR3 protein: CASSNPGSSTDTQYF. Here the CDR3 DNA reads TGTGCCAGCAGTAACCCGGGTTCTAGCACAGATACGCAGTATTTT.